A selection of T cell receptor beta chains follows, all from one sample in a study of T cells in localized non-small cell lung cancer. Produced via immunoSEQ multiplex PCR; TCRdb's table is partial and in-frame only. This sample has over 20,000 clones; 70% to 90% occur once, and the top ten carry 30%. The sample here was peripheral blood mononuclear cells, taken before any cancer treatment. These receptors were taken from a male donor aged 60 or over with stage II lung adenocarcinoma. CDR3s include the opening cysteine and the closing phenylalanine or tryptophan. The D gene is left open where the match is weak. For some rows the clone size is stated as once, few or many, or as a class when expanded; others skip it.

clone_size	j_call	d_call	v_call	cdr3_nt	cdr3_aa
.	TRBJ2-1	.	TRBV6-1	TGTGCCAGCCGTTTGTCGTACAATGAGCAGTTCTTC	CASRLSYNEQFF
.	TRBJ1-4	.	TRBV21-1	TGTGCCAGCAGCAAAACCCCGACAGGGGGAGGAGAAAAACTGTTTTTT	CASSKTPTGGGEKLFF
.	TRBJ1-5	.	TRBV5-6	TGTGCCAGCAGCGACCAGGGGATTAGTAATCAGCCCCAGCATTTT	CASSDQGISNQPQHF
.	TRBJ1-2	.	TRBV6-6	TGTGCCATCTCCTTCGGGACATCTCATTCTAACTATGGCTACACCTTC	CAISFGTSHSNYGYTF
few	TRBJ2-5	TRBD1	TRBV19	TGTGCCAGTAGTTCGGACAGGGGGCAAGAGACCCAGTACTTC	CASSSDRGQETQYF
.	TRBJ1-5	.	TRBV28	TGTGCCAGCAGGAGGGGAGGAGATAGCAATCAGCCCCAGCATTTT	CASRRGGDSNQPQHF
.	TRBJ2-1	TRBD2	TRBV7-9	TGTGCCAGCAGGGGAAGCGGGAGTAGGAATGAGCAGTTCTTC	CASRGSGSRNEQFF
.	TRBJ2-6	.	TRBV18	TGTGCCAGCTCACCACGAGGATCTGGGGCCAACGTCCTGACTTTC	CASSPRGSGANVLTF
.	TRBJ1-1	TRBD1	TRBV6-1	TGTGCCAGCACCTACGACAGGGACGCTTTCTTT	CASTYDRDAFF
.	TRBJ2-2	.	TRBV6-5	TGTGCCAGCAGCCGATCCTTCGCGAACACCGGGGAGCTGTTTTTT	CASSRSFANTGELFF
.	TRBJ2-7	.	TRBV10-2	TGCGCCCCGAACTACGAGCAGTACTTC	CAPNYEQYF
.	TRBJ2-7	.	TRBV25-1	TGTGCCAGCAGCGTACAGGGTTTGGACGAGCAGTACTTC	CASSVQGLDEQYF
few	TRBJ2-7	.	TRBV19	TGTGCCAGTAGTGTACAGGGTAAGTGGTACGAGCAGTACTTC	CASSVQGKWYEQYF
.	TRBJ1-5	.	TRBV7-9	TGTGCCAGCAGCTTAGAATATCAGCCCCAGCATTTT	CASSLEYQPQHF
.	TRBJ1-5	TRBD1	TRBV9	TGTGCCAGCAGCCCAGGGGGGGCAGAAACTAATCAGCCCCAGCATTTT	CASSPGGAETNQPQHF
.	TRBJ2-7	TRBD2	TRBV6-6	TGTGCCAGCCAGCGGGATATCCCCTCCTACGAGCAGTACTTC	CASQRDIPSYEQYF
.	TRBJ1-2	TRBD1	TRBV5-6	TGTGCCAGCAGGGGTGGGACAGGCCTAGCTTACTATGGCTACACCTTC	CASRGGTGLAYYGYTF
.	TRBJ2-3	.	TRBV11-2	TGTGCCAGCAGCTTAGTACCTACGGGGGATACGCAGTATTTT	CASSLVPTGDTQYF
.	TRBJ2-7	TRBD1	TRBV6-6	TGTGCCAGCAGTTATTCTTTTCCGACAGGGAGCTACGAGCAGTACTTC	CASSYSFPTGSYEQYF
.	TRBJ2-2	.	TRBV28	TGTGCCAGCAGTCGGGGTTTTAGGGGGGAGCTGTTTTTT	CASSRGFRGELFF
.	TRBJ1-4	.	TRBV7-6	TGTGCCAGCACCGAAAATGAAAAACTGTTTTTT	CASTENEKLFF
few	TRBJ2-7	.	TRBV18	TGTGCCAGCTCTTACGGGACACAAACCTACGAGCAGTACTTC	CASSYGTQTYEQYF
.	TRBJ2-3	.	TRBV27	TGTGCCAGCAGTTTTAGCCCTGATACGCAGTATTTT	CASSFSPDTQYF
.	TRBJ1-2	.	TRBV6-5	TGTGCCAGCGGGATAGGGGCTAACTATGGCTACACCTTC	CASGIGANYGYTF
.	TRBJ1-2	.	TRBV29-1	TGCAGCGTTGAACGCAGGAACTATGGCTACACCTTC	CSVERRNYGYTF
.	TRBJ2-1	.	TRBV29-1	TGCAGCGTTGAAGAGCGCGAGAGCTCCTACAATGAGCAGTTCTTC	CSVEERESSYNEQFF
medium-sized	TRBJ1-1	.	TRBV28	TGTGCCAGCTTGTATGGCGCTGAAGCTTTCTTT	CASLYGAEAFF
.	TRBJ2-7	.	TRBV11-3	TGTGCCGGCAGCTTCAGTACCAGAGGGGAGCAGTACTTC	CAGSFSTRGEQYF
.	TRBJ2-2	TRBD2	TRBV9	TGTGCCAGCAGCGTCACGAGGCGGGAGGGGAACACCGGGGAGCTGTTTTTT	CASSVTRREGNTGELFF
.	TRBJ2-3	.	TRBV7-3	TGTGCCAGCAGCTTAAACCGGAGAGATACGCAGTATTTT	CASSLNRRDTQYF
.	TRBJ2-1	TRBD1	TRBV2	TGTGCCAGCCCAGACAGGGCGTTCCCAGAGTACAATGAGCAGTTCTTC	CASPDRAFPEYNEQFF
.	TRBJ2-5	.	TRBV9	TGTGCCAGCAGCGGACCACAGGTTGAAGAGACCCAGTACTTC	CASSGPQVEETQYF
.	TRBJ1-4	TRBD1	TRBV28	TGTGCCAGCAGTTTTATACCCAGGGGGCTCGGGGGTGAAAAACTGTTTTTT	CASSFIPRGLGGEKLFF
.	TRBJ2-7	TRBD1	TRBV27	TGTGCCAGCAGTTTACAGGGGGCGATTAACGAGCAGTACTTC	CASSLQGAINEQYF
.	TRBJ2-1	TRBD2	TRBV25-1	TGTGCCAGCACTAAGCGGGAGAGGGGAAATGAGCAGTTCTTC	CASTKRERGNEQFF
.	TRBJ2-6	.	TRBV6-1	TGTGCCAGCAGTGAATCTCAGTCTGGGGCCAACGTCCTGACTTTC	CASSESQSGANVLTF
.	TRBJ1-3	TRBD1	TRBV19	TGTGCCAGTAGTACGACGCCCGGGACAGGGGGCCCCTCTGGAAACACCATATATTTT	CASSTTPGTGGPSGNTIYF
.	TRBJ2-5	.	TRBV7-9	TGTGCCAGCAGCTTAATTGGCGGAGGGGGGCAAGAGACCCAGTACTTC	CASSLIGGGGQETQYF
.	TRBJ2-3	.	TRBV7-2	TGTGCCAGCAGCAGAAGGGATTGGGATACGCAGTATTTT	CASSRRDWDTQYF
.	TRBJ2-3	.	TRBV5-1	TGCGCCAGCAGGGGAACTACAGATACGCAGTATTTT	CASRGTTDTQYF
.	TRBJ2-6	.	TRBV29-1	TGCAGCGTTGGAGCGGGTTACTCTGGGGCCAACGTCCTGACTTTC	CSVGAGYSGANVLTF
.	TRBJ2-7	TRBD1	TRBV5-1	TGCGCCAGCAGCCTCCTCGGGACAGCGACCTACGAGCAGTACTTC	CASSLLGTATYEQYF
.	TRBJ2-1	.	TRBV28	TGTGCCAGCAGTTTACTGGGCCCCCGAGGGTATGAGCAGTTCTTC	CASSLLGPRGYEQFF
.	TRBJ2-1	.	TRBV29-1	TGCAGCGTTGAAGATGGCCTACGCTACAATGAGCAGTTCTTC	CSVEDGLRYNEQFF
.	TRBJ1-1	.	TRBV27	TGTGCCAGCAGTTCCAGGGGTGCGTCGCGTGGAGCTTTCTTT	CASSSRGASRGAFF
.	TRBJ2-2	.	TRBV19	TGTGCCAGTAGTATATTGATGGAGGCCGGGGAGCTGTTTTTT	CASSILMEAGELFF
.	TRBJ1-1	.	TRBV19	TGTGCCAGTCCCGGGCCCGCCGAGAACACTGAAGCTTTCTTT	CASPGPAENTEAFF
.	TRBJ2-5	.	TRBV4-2	TGTGCCAGCAGCCAAGATTGGATTGGAGAGACCCAGTACTTC	CASSQDWIGETQYF
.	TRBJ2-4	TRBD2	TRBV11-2	TGTGCCAGCAGCTTAGTTCGCGGGAGTACCAAAAACATTCAGTACTTC	CASSLVRGSTKNIQYF
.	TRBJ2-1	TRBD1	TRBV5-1	TGCGCCAGCAGCCCGGACAGGGCCCAGTACAATGAGCAGTTCTTC	CASSPDRAQYNEQFF